The clone carrying this TCR beta chain occurred once. Its cognate antigen is unknown. This record comes from a study of cytomegalovirus exposure and HLA in healthy donors. Study-level findings and limits: The study recorded more than 150 TCR beta chains that were cytomegalovirus-associated. Further analysis was carried out later, and it showed several of the most significant clusters appearing linked to common viral pathogens. Available immune exposure information covered CMV serostatus only.

Trimming removed 2 bases at V and 6 bases at J, with 20 bases between. Germline CDR1 is MGHRA and CDR2 is YSYEKL. This CDR3 has 16 residues. PCR used 60 Vbeta primers and 13 Jbeta primers. As handled by the study authors: Unique TCR beta chains totaled some 80 million in a later count, with roughly 11 million of them shared. The repertoire was sequenced with immunoSEQ multiplex PCR; TCRdb's copy has only in-frame clones and lacks some. V, J and clone size are those of that table, while D and trimming were read from the DNA. The table includes about 170,000 clones, more than 60% detected once. The chain couples TRBV4-1 to TRBJ2-7, with a tentative D call TRBD2 (6 bases). Sequencing was performed on PBMCs. The receptor was derived from a female donor in good health and CMV-seronegative. CDR3: CASSQQDLGRSGEQYF. DNA of the CDR3: TGCGCCAGCAGCCAACAAGATCTCGGGAGAAGCGGCGAGCAGTACTTC.